This TCR beta chain was sequenced in a study of metastatic and nonmetastatic thyroid tumors. Study-wide background: Repertoires were compared across blood and tumor or nodule tissue from malignant and benign thyroid patients.

Study-wide points: The reported finding was significantly higher TCR beta diversity in malignant thyroid tumors relative to benign nodules, in blood and tumor.

Source study methods: It was from CDR3 differences across clinicopathological groups that a distant-metastasis classifier for papillary thyroid cancer was built. TCRdb re-called the PCR reads through MiXCR. For this entry, the V and J calls and clone size follow TCRdb and not the study's own pipeline. This table has 13,000 or so clones, under 30% appearing once. The junction had 6 bases not matched to a gene; V was cut back by 5 bases and J by 2 bases. This CDR3 comprises 13 residues. CDR1 is GTSNPN and CDR2 is SVGIG in the germline V gene (reference sequence). This clone is termed medium-sized. What it binds is unknown. Prior to thyroid surgery, none of the patients had received any treatment.

Input material: tumor tissue. The chain combines TRBV30 with TRBJ2-7, with 7 bases matching TRBD2. The TCR sequence derives from a female donor with papillary thyroid cancer or a benign thyroid nodule (not recorded which). Some clones in this sample may be carry-over from other donors' samples. The CDR3 DNA is TGTGCCTGGGTGGCTAGCGGAACCTACGAGCAGTACTTC. Protein: CAWVASGTYEQYF.